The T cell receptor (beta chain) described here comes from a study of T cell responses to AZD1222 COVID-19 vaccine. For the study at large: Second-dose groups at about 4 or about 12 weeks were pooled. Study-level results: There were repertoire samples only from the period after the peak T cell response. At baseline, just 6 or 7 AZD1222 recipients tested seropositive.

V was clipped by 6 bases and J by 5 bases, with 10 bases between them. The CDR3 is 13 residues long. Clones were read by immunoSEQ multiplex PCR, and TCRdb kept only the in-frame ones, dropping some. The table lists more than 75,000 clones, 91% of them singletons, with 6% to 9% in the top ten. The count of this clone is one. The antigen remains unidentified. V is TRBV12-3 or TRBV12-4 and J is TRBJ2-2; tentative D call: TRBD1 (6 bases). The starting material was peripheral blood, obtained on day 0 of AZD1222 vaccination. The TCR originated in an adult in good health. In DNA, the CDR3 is TGTGCCAGCAGCCGGACAGATACCGGGGAGCTGTTTTTT. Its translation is CASSRTDTGELFF.